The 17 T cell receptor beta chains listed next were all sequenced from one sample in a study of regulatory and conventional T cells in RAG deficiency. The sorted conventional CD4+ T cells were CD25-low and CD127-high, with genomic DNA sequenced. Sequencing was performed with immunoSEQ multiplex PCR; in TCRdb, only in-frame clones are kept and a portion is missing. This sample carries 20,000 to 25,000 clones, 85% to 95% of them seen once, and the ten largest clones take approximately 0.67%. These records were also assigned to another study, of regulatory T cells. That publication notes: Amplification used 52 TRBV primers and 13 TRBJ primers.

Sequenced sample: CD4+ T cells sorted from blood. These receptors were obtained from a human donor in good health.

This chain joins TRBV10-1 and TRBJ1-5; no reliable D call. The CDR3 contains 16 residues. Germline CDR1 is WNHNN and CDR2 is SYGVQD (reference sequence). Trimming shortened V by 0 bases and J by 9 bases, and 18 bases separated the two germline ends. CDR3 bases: TGCGCCAGCAGTGAGTCGTTGCCGGACGAAGAGAGGCCCCAGCATTTT. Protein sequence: CASSESLPDEERPQHF.

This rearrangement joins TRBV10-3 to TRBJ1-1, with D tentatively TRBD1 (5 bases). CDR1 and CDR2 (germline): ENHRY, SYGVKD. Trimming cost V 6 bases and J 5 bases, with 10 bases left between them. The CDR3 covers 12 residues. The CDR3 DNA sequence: TGTGCCATCAGGAGTGGACAAACTGAAGCTTTCTTT. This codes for CAIRSGQTEAFF.

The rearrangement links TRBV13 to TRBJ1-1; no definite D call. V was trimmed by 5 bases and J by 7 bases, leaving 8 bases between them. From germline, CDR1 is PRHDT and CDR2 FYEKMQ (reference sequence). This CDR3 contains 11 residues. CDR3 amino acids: CASSAELEAFF. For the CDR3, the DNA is TGTGCCAGCAGCGCTGAACTTGAAGCTTTCTTT.

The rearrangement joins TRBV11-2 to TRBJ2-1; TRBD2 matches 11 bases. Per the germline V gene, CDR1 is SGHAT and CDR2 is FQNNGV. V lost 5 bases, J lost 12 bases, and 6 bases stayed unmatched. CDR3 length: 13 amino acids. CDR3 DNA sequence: TGTGCCAGCAGCCTATTAGCGGGGGGGTTGCAGTTCTTC. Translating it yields CASSLLAGGLQFF.

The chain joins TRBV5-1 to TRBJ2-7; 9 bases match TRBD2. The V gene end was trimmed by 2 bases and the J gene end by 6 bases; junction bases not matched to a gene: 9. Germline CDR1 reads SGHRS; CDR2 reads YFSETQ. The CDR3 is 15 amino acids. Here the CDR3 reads CASSFSSGASSEQYF. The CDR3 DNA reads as TGCGCCAGCAGCTTTTCTAGCGGGGCCTCGAGCGAGCAGTACTTC.

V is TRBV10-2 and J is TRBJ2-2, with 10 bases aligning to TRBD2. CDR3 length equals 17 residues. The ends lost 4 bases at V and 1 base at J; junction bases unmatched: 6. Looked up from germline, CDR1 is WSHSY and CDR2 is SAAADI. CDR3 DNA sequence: TGCGCCAGCAGTGCTAGCGGGGGTTTTTTGAACACCGGGGAGCTGTTTTTT. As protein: CASSASGGFLNTGELFF.

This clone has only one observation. The CDR3 nucleotides are TGCGCCAGCAGCTTCCAGGGGGGCGGGACAGATACGCAGTATTTT. As protein: CASSFQGGGTDTQYF. The chain links TRBV5-1 to TRBJ2-3; perhaps TRBD1 as D (7 bases). The ends were cut back, 2 bases at V and 3 bases at J, with 13 bases in the middle. Germline V gene sequence: CDR1 SGHRS, CDR2 YFSETQ. The CDR3 contains 15 residues.

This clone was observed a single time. The CDR3 protein is CASSSTGTRSYNEQFF. CDR3 sequence (DNA): TGTGCCAGCAGTTCAACCGGGACAAGGTCATACAATGAGCAGTTCTTC. This sequence joins TRBV6-5 and TRBJ2-1, with D possibly matching TRBD1 (6 bases). Germline assignment: CDR1 MNHEY and CDR2 SVGAGI. There are 16 residues in the CDR3. V was trimmed by 4 bases and J by 4 bases, leaving 17 bases between them.

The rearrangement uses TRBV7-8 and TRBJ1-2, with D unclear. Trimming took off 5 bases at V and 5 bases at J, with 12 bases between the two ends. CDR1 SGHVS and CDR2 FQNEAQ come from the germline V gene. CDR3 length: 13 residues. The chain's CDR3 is CASSIKTGYGYTF. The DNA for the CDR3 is TGTGCCAGCAGCATTAAAACGGGGTATGGCTACACCTTC.

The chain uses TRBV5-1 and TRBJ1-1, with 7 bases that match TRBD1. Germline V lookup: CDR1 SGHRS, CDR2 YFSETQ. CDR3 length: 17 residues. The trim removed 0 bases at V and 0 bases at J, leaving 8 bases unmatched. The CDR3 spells CASSLGGYRGLNTEAFF. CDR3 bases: TGCGCCAGCAGCTTGGGAGGATACAGGGGTTTGAACACTGAAGCTTTCTTT.

The CDR3 region is CASSYSIGGSEKLFF. CDR3 coding DNA: TGTGCCAGCAGTTACTCGATAGGGGGATCCGAAAAACTGTTTTTT. The chain links TRBV6-6 to TRBJ1-4, with D tentatively TRBD1 (6 bases). V shed 0 bases and J shed 8 bases, with 13 bases lying between them. Germline CDR1 and CDR2: MNHNY and SVGAGI (reference sequence). The CDR3 is made up of 15 amino acids.

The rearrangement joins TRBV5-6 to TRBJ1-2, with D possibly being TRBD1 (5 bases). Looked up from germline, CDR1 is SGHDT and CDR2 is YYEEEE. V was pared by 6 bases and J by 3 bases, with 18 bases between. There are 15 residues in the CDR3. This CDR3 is CASMRALRGDYGYTF. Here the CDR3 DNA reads TGTGCCAGCATGCGGGCCTTAAGGGGTGACTATGGCTACACCTTC.

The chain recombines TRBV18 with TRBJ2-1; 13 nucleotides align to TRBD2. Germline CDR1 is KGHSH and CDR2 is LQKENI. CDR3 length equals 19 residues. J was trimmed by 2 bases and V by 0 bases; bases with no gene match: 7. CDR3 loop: CASSPPGLAGAGAYNEQFF. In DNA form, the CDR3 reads TGTGCCAGCTCACCACCCGGACTAGCGGGGGCGGGAGCCTACAATGAGCAGTTCTTC.

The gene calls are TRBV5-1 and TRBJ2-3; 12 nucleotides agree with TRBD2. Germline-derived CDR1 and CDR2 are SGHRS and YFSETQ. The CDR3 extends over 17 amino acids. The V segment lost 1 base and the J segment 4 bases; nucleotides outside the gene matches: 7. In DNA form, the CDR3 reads TGCGCCAGCAGCTTGTCGGCTAGCGGGGGGGCATCAGATACGCAGTATTTT. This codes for CASSLSASGGASDTQYF.

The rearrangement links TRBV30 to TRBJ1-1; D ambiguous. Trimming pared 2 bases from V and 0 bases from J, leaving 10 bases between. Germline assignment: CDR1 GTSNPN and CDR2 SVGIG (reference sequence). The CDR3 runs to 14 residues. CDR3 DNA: TGTGCCTGGAGTCAAATTGCAATGAACACTGAAGCTTTCTTT. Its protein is CAWSQIAMNTEAFF.

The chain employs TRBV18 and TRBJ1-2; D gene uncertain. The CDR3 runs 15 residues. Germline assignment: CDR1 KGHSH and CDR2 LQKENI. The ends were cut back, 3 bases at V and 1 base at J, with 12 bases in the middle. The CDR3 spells CASSPSGTVNYGYTF. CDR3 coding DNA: TGTGCCAGCTCACCGTCTGGAACCGTTAACTATGGCTACACCTTC.

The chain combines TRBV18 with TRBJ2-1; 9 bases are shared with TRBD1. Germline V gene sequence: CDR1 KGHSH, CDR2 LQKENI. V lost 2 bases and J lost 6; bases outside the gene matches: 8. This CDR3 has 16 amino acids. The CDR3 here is CASSPGGQGLINEQFF. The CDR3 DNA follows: TGTGCCAGCTCACCAGGGGGACAGGGTTTAATCAATGAGCAGTTCTTC. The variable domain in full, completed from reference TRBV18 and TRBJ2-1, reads NAGVMQNPRHLVRRRGQEARLRCSPMKGHSHVYWYRQLPEEGLKFMVYLQKENIIDESGMPKERFSAEFPKEGPSILRIQQVVRGDSAAYFCASSPGGQGLINEQFFGPGTRLTVL.